The sequence of this TCR beta chain was determined in a study of human T cells and chemical hapten exposure. As for the study in general: Upper-back patches of 0.01% DPC were read at 6 days.

The CDR3 extends over 19 amino acids. Germline CDR1 reads SGHAT; CDR2 reads FQNNGV. V was cut by 5 bases and J by 9 bases, with 35 bases left in between. The library gave individual cDNA molecules unique molecular identifiers. TCRdb ran MiXCR on the RACE reads and lists one entry per CDR3 protein. Seen here are over 55,000 distinct CDR3 sequences, around 10% observed once, and the top ten hold 1.4%. Study-level points and caveats: Controls formed significantly fewer large CDR3 similarity clusters than expanded TCRs did.

The time point was: patch test 3, about 24 weeks after DPC sensitization. Sample treatment: therapeutic diphenylcyclopropenone sensitization with weekly scalp DPC. The table lists this clonotype with a few counts. What it binds is unknown. The chain uses TRBV11-2 and TRBJ2-7; D may match TRBD1 or TRBD2 (5 bases each). This sequence originates from a woman in her 50s with alopecia areata. Some clones in this sample may be carry-over from other donors' samples. This specimen was whole blood, taken in connection with sensitization to the hapten diphenylcyclopropenone (DPC). The CDR3, as DNA: TGTGCCAGCAGCCCAGTACGCCGGAACCTGAAAGGGAGAACAGGCATGCAGTACTTC. It translates to CASSPVRRNLKGRTGMQYF.